This T cell receptor (beta chain) was found in a study of CD8+ T cells in alopecia areata (dated by TCRdb to the late 2010s). In the study overall: Skin from C3H/HeJ donors with spontaneous alopecia (about 6-13 months old) was grafted onto female C3H/HeJ recipients aged roughly 7-10 weeks. The study used high-throughput TCRbeta sequencing to examine T cell clonal expansion in alopecia areata, in both the C3H/HeJ mouse model and human patients. In humans, TCRbeta sequencing was performed on scalp tissue and on sorted CD4+ and CD8+ peripheral blood T cells from healthy controls and from patients with patchy or totalis/universalis alopecia areata. Scalp clonality was compared among normal scalp (n=4), patchy alopecia areata scalp (n=8), and alopecia totalis/universalis scalp (n=8). The RNA source kit depended on sample type: the PAXgene miRNA kit for fixed scalp, the miRNeasy kit for PBMCs, and the RNeasy kit for mouse skin. immunoSEQ multiplex PCR using 35 Vbeta forward primers and 13 Jbeta reverse primers was used to amplify TCRbeta CDR3 regions. Study-level results and caveats: Compared with normal scalp, lesional scalp, particularly in alopecia totalis/universalis, had higher clonality and more expanded CD8+ clones, which suggests antigenic drive. Unlike mouse skin, which is dominated by gammadelta T cells, normal human skin has resident alphabeta T cells that are also sequenced, and this complicates analysis of the scalp TCR repertoire. TCR sequences shared between patients were less clear than in mice, possibly partly because of HLA diversity in the patient population.

Library preparation employed the immunoSEQ multiplex PCR assay. To provide template for TCR sequencing, every sample had RNA extracted and reverse transcribed into cDNA. First-strand cDNA was synthesized using SuperScript III with a 2:1 mix of oligo-dT and random hexamers. A synthetic immune receptor repertoire was used to assess amplification bias, and residual bias was removed computationally. Sequencing of the libraries was done on Illumina HiSeq with 60 bp reads that cover the CDR3, reading from J toward V. Per the original workflow: Raw reads were preprocessed for error removal, and CDR3 was defined according to IMGT conventions as running from the conserved cysteine to phenylalanine. To get clonality, Shannon entropy was normalized by log2 of the number of productive unique TCRs and the result was subtracted from 1. Whether scalp clones were CD4 or CD8 was inferred by matching scalp TCRbeta sequences against CD4 and CD8 repertoires sorted from blood. TCRdb took this table from immuneACCESS and kept in-frame rearrangements with V and J called. Such tables lack part of the clones; where checked against another copy, unresolved V genes explain under half of the gap, and the rest is unexplained. V, J and clone size are those of that table, while D and trimming were read from the DNA. The table notes roughly 120,000 clones here, none of them singletons. About 18% of the sample belongs to the ten largest clones.

Points on this clone: Its antigen is unknown. The gene names and germline sequences given are murine.

Input material: lesional skin. The clonotype comes from a C3H/HeJ mouse with alopecia areata. With respect to MHC, this strain carries the haplotype H2-k.

The CDR3 DNA, read in part, is TGTGCCAGCAGAAGACAGGACCCCACTCAAAAC. Its coded protein is CASRRQDPTQN. The entire CDR3 sequence reads CASRRQDPTQNTLYF. The rearranged segments are TRBV14 and TRBJ2-4; tentative D gene TRBD1, with 6 bases matching. The CDR3 end lies 4 residues beyond the end of the read and is filled in from the germline J gene. The CDR3 holds 15 amino acids from the cysteine to the phenylalanine. The CDR3 was read in part: 33 bases, with the frame set at base 1. Trimming costs V 5 bases and J 2 bases, and their ends lie 15 bases apart. The germline V gene yields SGHDT for CDR1 and FRDEAV for CDR2.